One T cell receptor (beta chain) is described in this entry. Its antigen remains unknown. Six replicates per PBMC sample, mostly from around 460 ng of genomic DNA. Method: immunoSEQ multiplex PCR; TCRdb's copy keeps in-frame clones and lacks some. The sample has about 13,000 clones, 65% to 75% seen once. This CDR3 has 14 residues. V lost 0 bases to trimming and J lost 1 base, with 8 bases between them. From germline, CDR1 is GTSNPN and CDR2 SVGIG (reference sequence). This sample stems from a study of neoadjuvant anti-PD-1 for oral cavity cancer. Study context: Non-progressing patients received a fourth nivolumab dose near day 43, then surgery on days 50-56. Study-wide results and caveats: TCR analyses covered only a few patients per response group. Post-nivolumab, blood T cell clonality was significantly elevated in non-responders.

This sequence joins TRBV30 and TRBJ2-3; D is undetermined. This sample comprised PBMCs, obtained before nivolumab (anti-PD-1) treatment. This receptor was identified in a person between 40 and 80 years old with oral cavity squamous cell carcinoma. CDR3 sequence reads: CAWSVYAGTDTQYF. The DNA of the CDR3 is TGTGCCTGGAGTGTTTACGCAGGCACAGATACGCAGTATTTT.